These T cell receptor beta chains were read from a single sample in a study of beta chain features in type 1 diabetes. Here immunoSEQ multiplex PCR was the method, and the copy in TCRdb shows in-frame clones only, minus some. The profile shows fewer than 300,000 clones, approximately 11% of them singletons. Specimen: naive CD4+ T cells from blood. The origin of the receptors is a man aged 25 to 40 with type 1 diabetes. The CDR3 runs from the conserved cysteine through the conserved F or W. The order of the fields is V gene, clone size, CDR3 length, J gene, D gene, CDR3 protein, CDR3 DNA. D genes are given only for firm matches. Clone size is given for some rows only: seen once, a few or many times, or a class if the clone is expanded.

V: TRBV2
size: few
length: 11
J: TRBJ2-7
D: -
CDR3: CASTQGYEQYF
DNA: TGTGCCAGCACCCAGGGGTACGAGCAGTACTTC

V: TRBV10-3
size: -
length: 14
J: TRBJ2-7
D: TRBD2
CDR3: CAIKSSGGTHEQYF
DNA: TGTGCCATCAAGAGTAGCGGGGGGACCCACGAGCAGTACTTC

V: TRBV30
size: few
length: 12
J: TRBJ1-6
D: TRBD1
CDR3: CASGQGNSPLHF
DNA: TGTGCCTCTGGACAGGGAAATTCACCCCTCCACTTT

V: TRBV15
size: few
length: 14
J: TRBJ2-7
D: TRBD1
CDR3: CATSRDRGTIEQYF
DNA: TGTGCCACCAGCAGGGACAGGGGAACGATCGAGCAGTACTTC

V: TRBV10-3
size: few
length: 16
J: TRBJ2-1
D: TRBD2
CDR3: CAISPSGGASYNEQFF
DNA: TGTGCCATCAGTCCTAGCGGGGGCGCCTCCTACAATGAGCAGTTCTTC

V: TRBV6-5
size: -
length: 14
J: TRBJ2-7
D: -
CDR3: CASSYETGRHEQYF
DNA: TGTGCCAGCAGTTACGAGACAGGTCGGCACGAGCAGTACTTC

V: TRBV5-1
size: -
length: 14
J: TRBJ1-1
D: -
CDR3: CASSFHGENTEAFF
DNA: TGCGCCAGCAGCTTCCACGGGGAGAACACTGAAGCTTTCTTT

V: TRBV9
size: few
length: 11
J: TRBJ2-5
D: -
CDR3: CASSVEETQYF
DNA: TGTGCCAGCAGCGTCGAAGAGACCCAGTACTTC

V: TRBV18
size: -
length: 16
J: TRBJ2-7
D: TRBD1
CDR3: CASSPFDSAQGYEQYF
DNA: TGTGCCAGCTCACCATTCGACTCCGCACAGGGGTACGAGCAGTACTTC

V: TRBV30
size: few
length: 12
J: TRBJ2-1
D: -
CDR3: CAHTLSYNEQFF
DNA: TGTGCCCATACATTATCCTACAATGAGCAGTTCTTC

V: TRBV29-1
size: few
length: 11
J: TRBJ2-1
D: -
CDR3: CSETSYNEQFF
DNA: TGCAGCGAGACAAGCTACAATGAGCAGTTCTTC

V: TRBV29-1
size: -
length: 12
J: TRBJ2-3
D: TRBD1
CDR3: CSVDRGTDTQYF
DNA: TGCAGCGTGGACAGGGGAACAGATACGCAGTATTTT

V: TRBV6-5
size: -
length: 14
J: TRBJ2-3
D: TRBD2
CDR3: CASSSMPGGDTQYF
DNA: TGTGCCAGCAGCTCCATGCCGGGGGGAGATACGCAGTATTTT

V: TRBV6-5
size: -
length: 14
J: TRBJ1-5
D: -
CDR3: CASSYGSGLQPQHF
DNA: TGTGCCAGCAGTTACGGGTCAGGTTTGCAGCCCCAGCATTTT

V: TRBV4-3
size: -
length: 14
J: TRBJ2-4
D: TRBD1
CDR3: CASSFGRQGNIQYF
DNA: TGCGCCAGCAGCTTCGGGAGACAGGGGAACATTCAGTACTTC

V: TRBV28
size: few
length: 15
J: TRBJ1-1
D: TRBD1
CDR3: CASSWTGYGATEAFF
DNA: TGTGCCAGCAGTTGGACAGGGTACGGGGCCACTGAAGCTTTCTTT

V: TRBV10-3
size: -
length: 15
J: TRBJ2-1
D: TRBD2
CDR3: CAISKSGGALNEQFF
DNA: TGTGCCATCAGTAAGAGCGGGGGTGCACTCAATGAGCAGTTCTTC

V: TRBV27
size: few
length: 16
J: TRBJ1-2
D: TRBD1
CDR3: CASSPGQGPTNYGYTF
DNA: TGTGCCAGTAGTCCGGGACAGGGACCAACTAACTATGGCTACACCTTC

V: TRBV21-1
size: few
length: 16
J: TRBJ2-1
D: -
CDR3: CASTAPQSEPYNEQFF
DNA: TGTGCCAGCACCGCCCCCCAGAGCGAACCCTACAATGAGCAGTTCTTC

V: TRBV9
size: few
length: 15
J: TRBJ2-7
D: TRBD1
CDR3: CASSESTGQGYEQYF
DNA: TGTGCCAGCAGCGAGAGTACGGGACAGGGCTACGAGCAGTACTTC

V: TRBV10-3
size: -
length: 17
J: TRBJ2-3
D: TRBD1
CDR3: CAISRGQGTTGTDTQYF
DNA: TGTGCCATCTCAAGAGGACAGGGAACGACTGGCACAGATACGCAGTATTTT

V: TRBV9
size: few
length: 15
J: TRBJ1-1
D: -
CDR3: CASSVGSVPDTEAFF
DNA: TGTGCCAGCAGCGTAGGTTCGGTACCGGACACTGAAGCTTTCTTT

V: TRBV5-4
size: few
length: 14
J: TRBJ2-4
D: TRBD1
CDR3: CASSQGGFKNIQYF
DNA: TGTGCCAGCAGCCAAGGGGGCTTCAAAAACATTCAGTACTTC

V: TRBV28
size: -
length: 10
J: TRBJ2-1
D: -
CDR3: CASSYGEQFF
DNA: TGTGCCAGCAGTTACGGTGAGCAGTTCTTC

V: TRBV29-1
size: -
length: 12
J: TRBJ2-7
D: -
CDR3: CSVGARTYEQYF
DNA: TGCAGCGTGGGAGCCAGGACCTACGAGCAGTACTTC

V: TRBV9
size: few
length: 16
J: TRBJ2-3
D: -
CDR3: CASAPDLRTSTDTQYF
DNA: TGTGCCAGCGCCCCCGACTTACGCACTAGCACAGATACGCAGTATTTT

V: TRBV4-2
size: -
length: 17
J: TRBJ2-1
D: TRBD2
CDR3: CASSQLPRSSSGREQFF
DNA: TGTGCCAGCAGCCAACTACCAAGGTCTTCTAGCGGGAGAGAGCAGTTCTTC

V: TRBV5-1
size: -
length: 15
J: TRBJ2-3
D: TRBD1
CDR3: CASSPPGQGTDTQYF
DNA: TGCGCCAGCAGCCCGCCGGGACAGGGCACAGATACGCAGTATTTT

V: TRBV6-6
size: -
length: 14
J: TRBJ2-7
D: -
CDR3: CASSSPRRSYEQYF
DNA: TGTGCCAGCAGCTCGCCCCGGAGGTCCTACGAGCAGTACTTC

V: TRBV4-2
size: few
length: 15
J: TRBJ1-6
D: -
CDR3: CASSQVHVTNSPLHF
DNA: TGTGCCAGCAGCCAAGTACACGTTACTAATTCACCCCTCCACTTT

V: TRBV7-2
size: few
length: 14
J: TRBJ1-2
D: TRBD1
CDR3: CASSLFQGAQGYTF
DNA: TGTGCCAGCAGCTTGTTTCAGGGGGCGCAAGGCTACACCTTC

V: TRBV5-1
size: -
length: 14
J: TRBJ1-6
D: -
CDR3: CASSTRASDSPLHF
DNA: TGCGCCAGCAGCACTAGAGCGAGTGATTCACCCCTCCACTTT

V: TRBV7-8
size: -
length: 13
J: TRBJ1-5
D: TRBD1
CDR3: CASSGTGNQPQHF
DNA: TGTGCCAGCAGCGGGACAGGCAATCAGCCCCAGCATTTT

V: TRBV5-6
size: -
length: 14
J: TRBJ1-1
D: TRBD1
CDR3: CASSDQGGATEAFF
DNA: TGTGCCAGCAGCGACCAAGGGGGCGCAACTGAAGCTTTCTTT

V: TRBV5-5
size: -
length: 14
J: TRBJ1-6
D: -
CDR3: CASRPGPGDSPLHF
DNA: TGTGCCAGCAGACCCGGGCCCGGGGATTCACCCCTCCACTTT

V: TRBV2
size: -
length: 13
J: TRBJ2-5
D: TRBD2
CDR3: CASSEISGGAGYF
DNA: TGTGCCAGCAGTGAGATAAGCGGGGGGGCCGGGTACTTC

V: TRBV4-3
size: few
length: 15
J: TRBJ2-2
D: TRBD1
CDR3: CASSPGGRNTGELFF
DNA: TGCGCCAGCAGCCCAGGGGGTAGGAACACCGGGGAGCTGTTTTTT

V: TRBV9
size: few
length: 14
J: TRBJ1-2
D: -
CDR3: CASSPTETGYGYTF
DNA: TGTGCCAGCAGCCCAACCGAGACAGGCTATGGCTACACCTTC

V: TRBV19
size: few
length: 12
J: TRBJ1-1
D: -
CDR3: CASHSGGTEAFF
DNA: TGTGCCAGTCATTCGGGGGGCACTGAAGCTTTCTTT

V: TRBV28
size: few
length: 14
J: TRBJ2-7
D: -
CDR3: CASSFGGGGYEQYF
DNA: TGTGCCAGCAGTTTCGGCGGGGGCGGCTACGAGCAGTACTTC

V: TRBV19
size: few
length: 14
J: TRBJ1-6
D: TRBD1
CDR3: CATRQGVVDSPLHF
DNA: TGTGCCACAAGACAGGGGGTTGTCGATTCACCCCTCCACTTT